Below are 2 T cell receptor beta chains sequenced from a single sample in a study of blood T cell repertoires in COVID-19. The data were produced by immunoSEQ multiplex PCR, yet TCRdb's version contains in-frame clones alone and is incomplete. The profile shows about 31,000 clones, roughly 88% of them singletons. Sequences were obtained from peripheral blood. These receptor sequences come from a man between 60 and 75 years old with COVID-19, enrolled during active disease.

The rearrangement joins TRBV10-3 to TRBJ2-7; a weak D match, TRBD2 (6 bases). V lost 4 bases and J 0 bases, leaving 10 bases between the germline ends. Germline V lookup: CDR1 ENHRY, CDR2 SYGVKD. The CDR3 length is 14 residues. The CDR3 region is CAISGGEISYEQYF. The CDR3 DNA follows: TGTGCCATCAGTGGGGGGGAAATCTCCTACGAGCAGTACTTC.

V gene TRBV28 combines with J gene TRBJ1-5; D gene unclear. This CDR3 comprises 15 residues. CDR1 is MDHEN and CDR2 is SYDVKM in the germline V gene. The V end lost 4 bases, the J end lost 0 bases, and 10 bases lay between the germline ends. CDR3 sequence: CASSSAEASNQPQHF. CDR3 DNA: TGTGCCAGCAGTTCCGCTGAGGCTAGCAATCAGCCCCAGCATTTT.